Following are 28 T cell receptor beta chains from one sample sequenced in a study of neurological immune-mediated disorders. TCRdb re-called the 5' RACE reads through MiXCR, storing one row per CDR3 protein. The table shows around 30,000 distinct CDR3 sequences, with approximately 12% occurring only once. The sequenced sample consisted of PBMCs. The source of these receptors is a man aged 55 to 69 in good health.

This clonotype appeared many times. The rearrangement links TRBV5-1 to TRBJ1-6, with D possibly matching TRBD1 (6 bases). V dropped 4 bases and J dropped 7 bases, with 24 bases sitting between them. Germline CDR1 is SGHRS and CDR2 is YFSETQ. This CDR3 region has 18 residues. CDR3 residues: CASSKEGPTGYENSPLHF. Written as DNA, the CDR3 is TGCGCCAGCAGCAAGGAGGGCCCGACAGGTTATGAAAATTCACCCCTCCACTTT.

This clonotype was seen many times. The chain joins TRBV7-9 to TRBJ1-4, with a weak D call TRBD1 (5 bases). Trimming left V 1 base short and J 8 bases short, with 23 bases between. Germline V lookup: CDR1 SEHNR, CDR2 FQNEAQ (reference sequence). This CDR3 is 18 amino acids long. CDR3 protein: CASSLGLTGTGSTEKLFF. CDR3 nucleotides: TGTGCCAGCAGCTTAGGACTTACCGGGACGGGTTCAACCGAAAAACTGTTTTTT.

CDR3 protein: CASSPKFPYEQYF. CDR3 nucleotides: TGTGCCAGCAGCCCGAAGTTCCCCTACGAGCAGTACTTC. The V and J genes are TRBV7-9 and TRBJ2-7; no firm D call. The CDR3 runs to 13 residues. From germline, CDR1 is SEHNR and CDR2 FQNEAQ (reference sequence). The V and J ends lost 5 bases and 2 bases respectively, with 10 bases between them. The full variable domain, in which reference TRBV7-9 and TRBJ2-7 provide the parts outside the CDR3, is DTGVSQNPRHKITKRGQNVTFRCDPISEHNRLYWYRQTLGQGPEFLTYFQNEAQLEKSRLLSDRFSAERPKGSFSTLEIQRTEQGDSAMYLCASSPKFPYEQYFGPGTRLTVT.

This clonotype was seen repeatedly, ten times or more. The chain employs TRBV20-1 and TRBJ1-1; 7 bases fit TRBD1. There are 13 residues in the CDR3. The junction had 2 bases not matched to a gene; V was cut back by 3 bases and J by 1 base. Per the germline V gene, CDR1 is DFQATT and CDR2 is SNEGSKA (reference sequence). The CDR3 sequence is CSASRTGNTEAFF. For the CDR3, the DNA is TGCAGTGCTAGTCGGACAGGGAACACTGAAGCTTTCTTT.

In its sample, this clonotype is medium-sized (0.01 to 0.1%). The genes are TRBV15 and TRBJ2-4, with D unclear. Per germline, CDR1 LNHNV and CDR2 YYDKDF (reference sequence). CDR3 length: 15 amino acids. V lost 4 bases and J 5 bases, leaving 15 bases between the germline ends. CDR3 sequence: CATSMGGVFQNIQYF. CDR3 DNA: TGTGCCACCAGCATGGGTGGGGTCTTCCAAAACATTCAGTACTTC.

This clonotype came up many times. V and J are TRBV20-1 and TRBJ2-1; TRBD2 matches 8 bases. V lost 6 bases to trimming and J lost 8 bases; unmatched junction nucleotides: 15. Per the germline V gene, CDR1 is DFQATT and CDR2 is SNEGSKA (reference sequence). This CDR3 has 15 amino acids. CDR3 in DNA: TGCAGTGCCCACCTCGCGGGGGGCCAGTACGATGAGCAGTTCTTC. Translation gives CSAHLAGGQYDEQFF.

This clonotype has a count of ten or more. The chain is built from TRBV6-5 and TRBJ2-3, with TRBD2 identical over 12 bases. CDR3 length equals 16 residues. Germline V gives CDR1 MNHEY, CDR2 SVGAGI. The V gene end was trimmed by 4 bases and the J gene end by 5 bases; junction bases not matched to a gene: 7. CDR3 sequence reads: CASSSASGRAKDTQYF. CDR3 bases: TGTGCCAGCAGTTCTGCTAGCGGGAGGGCCAAAGATACGCAGTATTTT.

This clonotype was seen repeatedly, ten times or more. J is TRBJ1-4 and V is TRBV28; D is ambiguous. The CDR3 length is 16 residues. Trimming left V 3 bases short and J 4 bases short, with 15 bases between. Germline V CDR1 and CDR2: MDHEN, SYDVKM. CDR3 DNA: TGTGCCAGCAGTTTTAGGTCAGCCCGTCGTAATGAAAAACTGTTTTTT. The encoded protein is CASSFRSARRNEKLFF.

This clonotype was observed at least ten times. The chain is built from TRBV5-1 and TRBJ1-1, with no clear D. The CDR3 has 15 residues. V lost 0 bases and J 0 bases, leaving 9 bases between the germline ends. The V gene's germline CDR1 is SGHRS and CDR2 YFSETQ. The CDR3 spells CASSLGQPMNTEAFF. The CDR3 bases are TGCGCCAGCAGCTTGGGGCAGCCGATGAACACTGAAGCTTTCTTT.

A few counts support this clonotype. The chain uses TRBV7-2 and TRBJ2-2; 7 bases fit TRBD1. Germline V gene sequence: CDR1 SGHTA, CDR2 FQGNSA. The V segment lost 0 bases and the J segment 1 base; nucleotides outside the gene matches: 2. The CDR3 runs to 16 residues. The CDR3 DNA follows: TGTGCCAGCAGCTTAGCAGGGGGCTGGAACACCGGGGAGCTGTTTTTT. This encodes CASSLAGGWNTGELFF. Full variable domain (missing parts from reference TRBV7-2 and TRBJ2-2): GAGVSQSPSNKVTEKGKDVELRCDPISGHTALYWYRQSLGQGLEFLIYFQGNSAPDKSGLPSDRFSAERTGGSVSTLTIQRTQQEDSAVYLCASSLAGGWNTGELFFGEGSRLTVL.

This clonotype was detected ten times or more. The chain uses TRBV3-1 and TRBJ2-2, with D unresolved. The CDR3 has 14 residues. Per the germline V gene, CDR1 is LGHDT and CDR2 is YNNKEL (reference sequence). Trimming shortened V by 3 bases and J by 4 bases, and 9 bases separated the two germline ends. The CDR3 region is CASSHWVGTGELFF. DNA for the CDR3: TGTGCCAGCAGCCATTGGGTGGGCACCGGGGAGCTGTTTTTT.

Ten or more counts support this clonotype. This chain uses TRBV12-3 or TRBV12-4 with TRBJ2-7; D may be TRBD1 or TRBD2 (5 bases each). The V and J ends lost 2 bases and 6 bases respectively, with 17 bases between them. This CDR3 is 15 amino acids long. The CDR3 spells CASSLRLGDPVEQYF. In nucleotides, the CDR3 is TGTGCCAGCAGTTTAAGGTTGGGGGATCCTGTCGAGCAGTACTTC.

Concerning this clonotype: At one of its ends the junction is not consistent with the germline gene, which may arise from a read error. The rearrangement uses TRBV6-6 and TRBJ1-1; D gene uncertain. This CDR3 spans 13 amino acids. Germline V lookup: CDR1 MNHNY, CDR2 SVGAGI (reference sequence). This CDR3 reads CASGYDGRTEAFF. The CDR3 coding sequence is TGTGCCAGCGGTTATGATGGGCGAACTGAAGCTTTCTTT.

This clonotype was detected many times. The chain uses TRBV5-1 and TRBJ1-1; possible D gene TRBD1, 5 bases. Trimming shortened V by 1 base and J by 3 bases, and 13 bases separated the two germline ends. Germline V gives CDR1 SGHRS, CDR2 YFSETQ. This CDR3 has 15 residues. CDR3 in amino acids: CASSLTGTPYTEAFF. The CDR3 nucleotides read TGCGCCAGCAGCTTGACGGGGACCCCTTACACTGAAGCTTTCTTT.

This clonotype was detected ten times or more. V and J are TRBV28 and TRBJ2-3; D not certain. From germline, CDR1 is MDHEN and CDR2 SYDVKM. This CDR3 has 15 amino acids. Trimming took 0 bases from V and 2 from J, leaving 9 bases between them. CDR3 sequence: CASSLWRGYTDTQYF. The CDR3, as DNA: TGTGCCAGCAGTTTATGGCGCGGATACACAGATACGCAGTATTTT. Variable domain in full (rest from reference TRBV28 and TRBJ2-3): DVKVTQSSRYLVKRTGEKVFLECVQDMDHENMFWYRQDPGLGLRLIYFSYDVKMKEKGDIPEGYSVSREKKERFSLILESASTNQTSMYLCASSLWRGYTDTQYFGPGTRLTVL.

This clonotype was seen ten or more times. The CDR3 DNA reads TGCAGCGTTGACGGCGCTAGCGGACTCGCGGGTGAGCAGTTCTTC. Its protein product is CSVDGASGLAGEQFF. This chain links TRBV29-1 with TRBJ2-1; 7 nucleotides agree with TRBD2. The CDR3 covers 15 residues. The germline gives CDR1 SQVTM, CDR2 ANQGSEA. The ends lost 3 bases at V and 9 bases at J; junction bases unmatched: 14.

Within the sample, this clonotype is medium-sized. This chain joins TRBV9 and TRBJ1-4; tentatively, D is TRBD1 (5 bases). Germline lookup yields CDR1 SGDLS and CDR2 YYNGEE. V gave up 3 bases and J gave up 1 base, with 7 bases separating them. The CDR3 runs to 14 residues. DNA for the CDR3: TGTGCCAGCAGCGCGACAGTAACTAATGAAAAACTGTTTTTT. Protein sequence: CASSATVTNEKLFF.

The chain uses TRBV5-1 and TRBJ1-6; possibly TRBD1 for D (6 bases). Trimming took 6 bases from V and 9 from J, leaving 19 bases between them. The CDR3 consists of 15 residues. Germline values: CDR1 SGHRS, CDR2 YFSETQ. CDR3 region: CASIPTGGASSPLHF. DNA of the CDR3: TGCGCCAGCATCCCGACTGGGGGCGCGAGTTCACCCCTCCACTTT. Supplemented by reference TRBV5-1 and TRBJ1-6, the full variable domain reads KAGVTQTPRYLIKTRGQQVTLSCSPISGHRSVSWYQQTPGQGLQFLFEYFSETQRNKGNFPGRFSGRQFSNSRSEMNVSTLELGDSALYLCASIPTGGASSPLHFGNGTRLTVT.

Judged by abundance, this clonotype is medium-sized. The rearrangement joins TRBV7-8 to TRBJ2-7; TRBD2 matches 10 bases. The CDR3 is 14 amino acids. The trim removed 5 bases at V and 4 bases at J, leaving 5 bases unmatched. Germline values: CDR1 SGHVS, CDR2 FQNEAQ. The DNA of the CDR3 is TGTGCCAGCAGCCTAGGACTAGCGGCTTACGAGCAGTACTTC. Translated: CASSLGLAAYEQYF.

At least ten counts were recorded for this clonotype. The chain joins TRBV5-1 to TRBJ2-1; 8 positions agree with TRBD1. The trim removed 4 bases at V and 7 bases at J, leaving 10 bases unmatched. Germline loops: CDR1 SGHRS, CDR2 YFSETQ. The CDR3 loop spans 15 amino acids. The CDR3 coding sequence is TGCGCCAGCAGCAAGCCGGGACAGGTAAAAAATGAGCAGTTCTTC. It specifies CASSKPGQVKNEQFF.

This clonotype was seen ten or more times. The chain has TRBV5-6 and TRBJ2-5, with TRBD1 identical over 7 bases. The V gene end was trimmed by 4 bases and the J gene end by 4 bases; junction bases not matched to a gene: 4. The germline CDR1 and CDR2 sequences are SGHDT and YYEEEE. This CDR3 is 13 amino acids long. DNA for the CDR3: TGTGCCAGCAGCAGAACAGGGGCAGAGACCCAGTACTTC. Translated: CASSRTGAETQYF.

This clonotype was picked up many times. The chain recombines TRBV7-3 with TRBJ2-2; the D gene could be TRBD1 or TRBD2 (6 bases each). The germline V and J ends were trimmed by 5 bases and 5 bases, with 18 bases remaining between them. Per germline, CDR1 SGHTA and CDR2 FQGTGA. This CDR3 region has 16 residues. The CDR3 nucleotides read TGTGCCAGCAGCCCCCCACCGGGGGCGGTTACCGGGGAGCTGTTTTTT. It encodes CASSPPPGAVTGELFF.

This clonotype was picked up many times. The rearrangement uses TRBV20-1 and TRBJ2-1; 8 nucleotides agree with TRBD1. The CDR3 consists of 12 residues. V shed 7 bases, J shed 7 bases, and the junction held 6 bases outside the gene matches. Germline V gives CDR1 DFQATT, CDR2 SNEGSKA (reference sequence). The CDR3 region is CSVPGGPNEQFF. CDR3 in DNA: TGCAGTGTTCCAGGGGGCCCTAATGAGCAGTTCTTC.

This clonotype was seen at least ten times. CDR3 DNA sequence: TGCGCCAGCAGCTTGGTTAGCGGGGGTTACTCCTCCTACAATGAGCAGTTCTTC. It translates to CASSLVSGGYSSYNEQFF. The chain combines TRBV5-1 with TRBJ2-1; TRBD2 matches 9 bases. CDR1 and CDR2 (germline): SGHRS, YFSETQ. V lost 0 bases, J lost 0 bases, and 7 bases stayed unmatched. There are 18 residues in the CDR3.

This chain connects TRBV5-1 to TRBJ2-7; 8 nucleotides align to TRBD1. The CDR3 consists of 16 residues. Per germline, CDR1 SGHRS and CDR2 YFSETQ. The trim removed 4 bases at V and 2 bases at J, leaving 11 bases unmatched. This CDR3 is CASSPKAAGGTYEQYF. Written as DNA, the CDR3 is TGCGCCAGCAGCCCAAAGGCGGCAGGGGGCACCTACGAGCAGTACTTC.

In this sample, this clonotype turned up many times. The V gene is TRBV5-1, the J gene TRBJ2-7, with TRBD2 matching 9 bases. The V gene's germline CDR1 is SGHRS and CDR2 YFSETQ. The V segment lost 0 bases and the J segment 5 bases; nucleotides outside the gene matches: 6. This CDR3 is 15 amino acids long. The CDR3 nucleotides read TGCGCCAGCAGCTTGGTGGCTAGCGGGACTGACGAGCAGTACTTC. Translated: CASSLVASGTDEQYF.

This clonotype has a count of ten or more. The rearrangement links TRBV12-3 or TRBV12-4 to TRBJ2-2; D is ambiguous. Trimming stripped 8 bases from V and 4 bases from J, with 2 bases between. The CDR3 spans 10 residues. The CDR3: CASGTGELFF. The CDR3 DNA is TGTGCCAGCGGCACCGGGGAGCTGTTTTTT.

This clonotype was counted at least ten times. Here the CDR3 DNA reads TGTGCCAGCAGTTTAGCAGGGGTAGGTTCACCCCTCCACTTT. Its protein product is CASSLAGVGSPLHF. This chain uses TRBV12-3 or TRBV12-4 with TRBJ1-6; a weak D match, TRBD1 (5 bases). Between the trimmed V and J ends, which lost 0 bases and 9 bases, there was a span of 9 bases. The CDR3 loop spans 14 amino acids.